The subject of this entry is one T cell receptor (beta chain). Its target is unknown. The data belong to a study of identical twins. Addition of a universal primer site occurred through template switching, and cDNA carried unique molecular identifiers. TCRdb analysed the 5' RACE reads with MiXCR anew, one entry per CDR3 protein. This table holds fewer than 500,000 distinct CDR3 sequences, roughly 26% found once. Germline CDR1 is KGHDR and CDR2 is SFDVKD. CDR3 size: 15 residues. Trimming removed 4 bases at V and 2 bases at J, with 11 bases between. Study conclusions and caveats: Donors were not followed over many years; analysis was cross-sectional.

The sample was also reused in another study, on T cells expressing NK-cell markers.

The sequencing input was CD4+ T cells sorted from blood. This sequence originates from a woman between 18 and 29 years old in good health. The chain links TRBV24-1 to TRBJ2-1; possible D gene TRBD2, 5 bases. The CDR3 is CATSEGAAPYNEQFF. The CDR3 DNA sequence: TGTGCCACCAGTGAAGGAGCGGCGCCCTACAATGAGCAGTTCTTC.